The clone carrying this T cell receptor beta chain was seen many times. The antigen remains unidentified. The sample is drawn from a study of regulatory T cells in long-lasting Graves disease. Study-wide points: Clonotypes that were public and shared totalled some 2,900 in persistent patients versus 750 to 1,000 in new patients.

The time point was: newly diagnosed GD, antithyroid drugs for less than 3 months. RNA extracted from PBMCs served as the sequencing template. The patients were drawn from one endocrinology department in Xi'an, China. According to the study, TCR beta libraries were built with iRepertoire HTBI primers and CDR3-region Arm-PCR. Each CDR3 protein is one row after TCRdb ran MiXCR on the multiplex PCR reads. The profile covers over 350,000 distinct CDR3 sequences, with about 15% appearing a single time and approximately 7.8% taken by the ten largest. The CDR3 totals 14 residues. Germline values: CDR1 SQVTM, CDR2 ANQGSEA. V shed 3 bases and J shed 4 bases, with 15 bases lying between them. These data also featured in a second study, about T cells in Graves' hyperthyroidism and ophthalmopathy. As reported in that work: The study used the HTBI primer set for a first-round RT-PCR of the TCR CDR3. Ophthalmopathy prediction by the model preceded onset by a median about 6 months.

The sample here was peripheral blood mononuclear cells (PBMCs), taken at new diagnosis, from a patient treated with antithyroid drugs. This sequence originates from a woman aged 40 to 50 with Graves disease. The chain has TRBV29-1 and TRBJ2-5; possible D gene TRBD1, 7 bases. This CDR3 reads CSVEEGARGETQYF. As DNA, the CDR3 is TGCAGCGTTGAGGAGGGGGCACGTGGAGAGACCCAGTACTTC. The whole variable domain, remainder taken from reference TRBV29-1 and TRBJ2-5, is SAVISQKPSRDICQRGTSLTIQCQVDSQVTMMFWYRQQPGQSLTLIATANQGSEATYESGFVIDKFPISRPNLTFSTLTVSNMSPEDSSIYLCSVEEGARGETQYFGPGTRLLVL.